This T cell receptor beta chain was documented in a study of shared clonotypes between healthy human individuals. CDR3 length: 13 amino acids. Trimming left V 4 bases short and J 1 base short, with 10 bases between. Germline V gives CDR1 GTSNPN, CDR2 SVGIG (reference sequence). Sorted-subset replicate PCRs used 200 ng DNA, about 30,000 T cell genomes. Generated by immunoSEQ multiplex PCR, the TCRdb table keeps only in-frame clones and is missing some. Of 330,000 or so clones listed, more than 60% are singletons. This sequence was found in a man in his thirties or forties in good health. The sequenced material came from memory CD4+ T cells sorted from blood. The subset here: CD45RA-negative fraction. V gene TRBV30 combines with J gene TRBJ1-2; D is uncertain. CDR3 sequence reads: CAWMRALNYGYTF. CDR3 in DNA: TGTGCCTGGATGAGGGCCCTTAACTATGGCTACACCTTC.